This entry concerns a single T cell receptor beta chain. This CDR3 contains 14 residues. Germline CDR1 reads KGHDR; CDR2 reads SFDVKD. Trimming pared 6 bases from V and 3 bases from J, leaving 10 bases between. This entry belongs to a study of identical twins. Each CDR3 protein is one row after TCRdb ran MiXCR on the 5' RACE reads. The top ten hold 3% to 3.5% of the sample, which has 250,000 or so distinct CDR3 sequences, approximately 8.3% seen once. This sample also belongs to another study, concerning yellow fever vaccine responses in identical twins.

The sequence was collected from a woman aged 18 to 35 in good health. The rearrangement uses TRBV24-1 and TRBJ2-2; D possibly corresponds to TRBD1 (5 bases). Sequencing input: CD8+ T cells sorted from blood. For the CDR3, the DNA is TGTGCCACCAGTCCCGACAGTTACACCGGGGAGCTGTTTTTT. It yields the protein CATSPDSYTGELFF.